A single sample is the source of the 32 T cell receptor beta chains below, sequenced in a study of OX40 agonist ivuxolimab in advanced cancers. The table came from immunoSEQ multiplex PCR; TCRdb's copy has only in-frame clones and leaves some out. Seen here are roughly 100,000 clones, 90% observed once, and the top ten hold around 1.5%. This sample comprised CD4+ or CD8+ T cells sorted from blood, obtained in a trial of the OX40 agonist ivuxolimab. These receptors all come from an adult with an advanced solid tumor such as melanoma, head and neck, liver or kidney cancer.

V gene TRBV29-1 combines with J gene TRBJ2-7; D remains ambiguous. The CDR3 is 11 residues long. Germline V CDR1 and CDR2: SQVTM, ANQGSEA. Trimming removed 5 bases at V and 1 base at J, with 6 bases between. The CDR3 coding sequence is TGCAGCGTTCGACTGTCCTACGAGCAGTACTTC. Its translation: CSVRLSYEQYF.

The chain has TRBV7-6 and TRBJ2-6; D might be TRBD1 (5 bases). V was shortened by 1 base and J by 0 bases, with 13 bases between the two germline ends. Germline-derived CDR1 and CDR2 are SGHVS and FNYEAQ. This CDR3 comprises 18 residues. The chain's CDR3 is CASSLDRRSFSGANVLTF. CDR3 nucleotides: TGTGCCAGCAGCTTAGACAGGAGATCCTTCTCTGGGGCCAACGTCCTGACTTTC.

Comments on this clone: Other nucleotide sequences from this sample produce the same CDR3. This chain links TRBV5-1 with TRBJ2-5; the D is unclear. The germline CDR1 and CDR2 sequences are SGHRS and YFSETQ. CDR3 length: 11 residues. The V end was cut by 0 bases, the J end by 5 bases, with 2 bases between. CDR3 sequence reads: CASSLEETQYF. CDR3 bases: TGCGCCAGCAGCTTGGAGGAGACCCAGTACTTC.

This chain joins TRBV7-6 and TRBJ2-5; the D is unclear. This CDR3 contains 13 residues. V lost 5 bases to trimming and J lost 5 bases, with 12 bases between them. Looked up from germline, CDR1 is SGHVS and CDR2 is FNYEAQ. The CDR3 region has the DNA TGTGCCAGCAGCGTCCAAGGGTGGGAGACCCAGTACTTC. Encoded protein: CASSVQGWETQYF. Using reference TRBV7-6 and TRBJ2-5 for the parts outside the CDR3, the full variable domain is GAGVSQSPRYKVTKRGQDVALRCDPISGHVSLYWYRQALGQGPEFLTYFNYEAQQDKSGLPNDRFSAERPEGSISTLTIQRTEQRDSAMYRCASSVQGWETQYFGPGTRLLVL.

The J gene is TRBJ2-7, the V gene TRBV7-9, with D unresolved. V shed 0 bases and J shed 4 bases, with 10 bases lying between them. This CDR3 has 14 amino acids. Germline lookup yields CDR1 SEHNR and CDR2 FQNEAQ (reference sequence). Here the CDR3 DNA reads TGTGCCAGCAGCTTAGCGTGGCGTGAATACGAGCAGTACTTC. This codes for CASSLAWREYEQYF. Full variable domain (outside the CDR3, taken from reference TRBV7-9 and TRBJ2-7): DTGVSQNPRHKITKRGQNVTFRCDPISEHNRLYWYRQTLGQGPEFLTYFQNEAQLEKSRLLSDRFSAERPKGSFSTLEIQRTEQGDSAMYLCASSLAWREYEQYFGPGTRLTVT.

The rearrangement uses TRBV5-8 and TRBJ2-7; a possible D gene is TRBD2 (6 bases). CDR1 and CDR2 from the germline V gene are SGHTS and YDEGEE. Trimming took off 3 bases at V and 4 bases at J, with 14 bases between the two ends. This CDR3 contains 14 residues. The CDR3 reads CASSSEGIAYEQYF. Written as DNA, the CDR3 is TGTGCCAGCAGCTCGGAGGGGATAGCGTACGAGCAGTACTTC. The whole variable domain, remainder taken from reference TRBV5-8 and TRBJ2-7, is EAGVTQSPTHLIKTRGQQATLRCSPISGHTSVYWYQQALGLGLQFLLWYDEGEERNRGNFPPRFSGRQFPNYSSELNVNALELEDSALYLCASSSEGIAYEQYFGPGTRLTVT.

The chain carries TRBV7-2 and TRBJ2-5; 9 bases fit TRBD2. CDR3 length equals 15 residues. V dropped 1 base and J dropped 3; count of bases not matched to a gene: 3. From germline, CDR1 is SGHTA and CDR2 FQGNSA. The CDR3 region is CASSLGGGREETQYF. CDR3 bases: TGTGCCAGCAGCTTAGGAGGCGGGAGGGAAGAGACCCAGTACTTC. Full variable domain (rest looked up from reference TRBV7-2 and TRBJ2-5): GAGVSQSPSNKVTEKGKDVELRCDPISGHTALYWYRQSLGQGLEFLIYFQGNSAPDKSGLPSDRFSAERTGGSVSTLTIQRTQQEDSAVYLCASSLGGGREETQYFGPGTRLLVL.

The chain is built from TRBV27 and TRBJ2-3; D is perhaps TRBD1 or TRBD2 (5 bases each). The CDR3 contains 17 residues. CDR1 and CDR2 (germline): MNHEY, SMNVEV (reference sequence). Trimming removed 5 bases at V and 1 base at J, with 19 bases between. The CDR3: CASSGTGPQGGTDTQYF. The CDR3 DNA follows: TGTGCCAGCAGTGGGACCGGGCCCCAGGGCGGCACAGATACGCAGTATTTT.

This clone occurred once. This chain joins TRBV19 and TRBJ2-2, with 11 positions matching TRBD2. This CDR3 contains 16 residues. J was trimmed by 7 bases and V by 1 base; bases with no gene match: 5. Germline values: CDR1 LNHDA, CDR2 SQIVND (reference sequence). The CDR3 loop is CASSIGLAGKVGELFF. For the CDR3, the DNA is TGTGCCAGTAGTATAGGACTAGCGGGAAAGGTCGGGGAGCTGTTTTTT.

The V and J genes are TRBV4-1 and TRBJ2-3; 11 nucleotides agree with TRBD2. Per the germline V gene, CDR1 is MGHRA and CDR2 is YSYEKL. With 1 base clipped from V and 0 bases from J, the junction kept 9 bases outside the gene matches. This CDR3 has 19 residues. CDR3 protein: CASSQAGTSGRTSTDTQYF. Written as DNA, the CDR3 is TGCGCCAGCAGCCAAGCCGGGACTAGCGGTAGAACTAGCACAGATACGCAGTATTTT.

The rearrangement uses TRBV7-2 and TRBJ2-7; 8 nucleotides line up with TRBD2. The CDR3 length is 15 residues. CDR1 and CDR2 (germline): SGHTA, FQGNSA. Trimming cost V 1 base and J 7 bases; bases outside gene matches: 9. The DNA for the CDR3 is TGTGCCAGCAGCTTAGACGGGGGGGGGCCGGGAGAGCAGTACTTC. Translated: CASSLDGGGPGEQYF.

The chain carries TRBV21-1 and TRBJ2-1. TRBV21-1 is designated a pseudogene. The CDR3 runs 10 residues. The CDR3 DNA reads as TGTGCCAGCAGGTACAATGAGCAGTTCTTC. It encodes CASRYNEQFF.

The chain links TRBV29-1 to TRBJ2-7; TRBD2 matches 9 bases. This CDR3 region has 15 residues. Trimming cost V 2 bases and J 6 bases; bases outside gene matches: 11. Germline lookup yields CDR1 SQVTM and CDR2 ANQGSEA. In DNA form, the CDR3 reads TGCAGCGTTGAACACAAGGCGGGAGGGGCGGGCGAGCAGTACTTC. Encoded protein: CSVEHKAGGAGEQYF.

This clone was seen just once. This sequence joins TRBV18 and TRBJ2-3; D call uncertain. Germline V gene sequence: CDR1 KGHSH, CDR2 LQKENI. V shed 9 bases and J shed 2 bases, with 6 bases lying between them. The CDR3 has 11 residues. The CDR3 coding sequence is TGTGCCAGTAGCACCACAGATACGCAGTATTTT. Amino acids: CASSTTDTQYF.

The rearrangement uses TRBV11-2 and TRBJ2-3; 7 bases match TRBD2. Germline V gene sequence: CDR1 SGHAT, CDR2 FQNNGV. V was pared by 3 bases and J by 9 bases, with 3 bases of the junction left unmatched. The CDR3 contains 12 residues. The CDR3 sequence: CASSLRGKTQYF. The DNA for the CDR3 is TGTGCCAGCAGCTTGCGGGGGAAAACGCAGTATTTT.

This clone was counted a single time. V is TRBV27 and J is TRBJ2-2, with D possibly matching TRBD1 (6 bases). Trimming shortened V by 4 bases and J by 5 bases, and 17 bases separated the two germline ends. The CDR3 contains 16 residues. From germline, CDR1 is MNHEY and CDR2 SMNVEV (reference sequence). CDR3 coding DNA: TGTGCCAGCAGTTCGCCGGCACAGGGTGTGACCGGGGAGCTGTTTTTT. This translates into CASSSPAQGVTGELFF.

This clone was observed a single time. V is TRBV19 and J is TRBJ2-1; TRBD2 agrees at 11 bases. Trimming at V came to 5 bases and at J to 5 bases, leaving 17 bases not matched to a gene. The CDR3 runs 19 residues. CDR1 is LNHDA and CDR2 is SQIVND in the germline V gene (reference sequence). This chain's CDR3 is CASSDRMVTSGRFDNEQFF. The DNA for the CDR3 is TGTGCCAGTAGTGACAGGATGGTCACTAGCGGGAGATTCGACAATGAGCAGTTCTTC.

The genes are TRBV29-1 and TRBJ1-1, with 7 nucleotides matching TRBD1. The germline gives CDR1 SQVTM, CDR2 ANQGSEA. The CDR3 loop spans 13 amino acids. The CDR3 reads CTHATGSGTEAFF. The CDR3 nucleotides read TGCACCCACGCGACAGGGTCGGGCACTGAAGCTTTCTTT.

The chain recombines TRBV11-2 with TRBJ2-4; perhaps TRBD1 as D (5 bases). With 1 base removed from V and 4 bases from J, the gap between germline ends came to 8 bases. Germline-derived CDR1 and CDR2 are SGHAT and FQNNGV. The CDR3 is made up of 14 amino acids. The CDR3 region is CASSLGPGKNIQYF. CDR3 in DNA: TGTGCCAGCAGCTTAGGTCCAGGGAAAAACATTCAGTACTTC.

The chain uses TRBV7-2 and TRBJ2-4, with 7 positions matching TRBD1. The CDR3 covers 14 residues. The germline V gene has CDR1 SGHTA and CDR2 FQGNSA. The V gene end was trimmed by 5 bases and the J gene end by 8 bases; junction bases not matched to a gene: 9. CDR3 bases: TGTGCCAGCAGCCTATGGACAGGCCCTCACATTCAGTACTTC. Encoded protein: CASSLWTGPHIQYF.

This rearrangement joins TRBV18 to TRBJ1-5; no clear D gene. This CDR3 contains 14 residues. Germline CDR1 KGHSH, CDR2 LQKENI. V lost 3 bases, J lost 4 bases, and 10 bases lay in between. The CDR3 loop reads CASSPTSTNQPQHF. The CDR3 nucleotides read TGTGCCAGCTCACCCACCAGTACGAATCAGCCCCAGCATTTT.

The rearrangement links TRBV5-1 to TRBJ2-1; D not resolved. V was trimmed by 0 bases and J by 4 bases, leaving 17 bases between them. This CDR3 contains 17 residues. Germline CDR1 reads SGHRS; CDR2 reads YFSETQ. The CDR3 spells CASSLAPAPRPYNEQFF. CDR3 in DNA: TGCGCCAGCAGCTTGGCCCCAGCTCCACGACCGTACAATGAGCAGTTCTTC.

The chain employs TRBV14 and TRBJ2-5; 11 bases are a match to TRBD2. Germline CDR1 SGHDN, CDR2 FVKESK. V gave up 4 bases and J gave up 2 bases; unmatched junction bases: 3. The CDR3 extends over 15 amino acids. The CDR3 bases are TGTGCCAGCAGCCGAGGGACTAGCGGACAAGAGACCCAGTACTTC. As protein: CASSRGTSGQETQYF.

This clone has just a few counts. This chain's CDR3 is CASSLGKGPRGGYTF. CDR3 DNA: TGTGCCAGCAGCTTGGGAAAGGGCCCGCGGGGAGGCTACACCTTC. The V call is TRBV5-8, the J call TRBJ1-2; D unresolved. The germline gives CDR1 SGHTS, CDR2 YDEGEE. Trimming removed 0 bases at V and 8 bases at J, with 17 bases between. CDR3 length equals 15 residues.

The V call is TRBV19, the J call TRBJ1-2, with D uncertain. The CDR3 has 17 residues. Germline V CDR1 and CDR2: LNHDA, SQIVND (reference sequence). The V gene lost 5 bases and the J gene lost 4 bases, with 23 bases spanning the gap. The CDR3 is CASSQVSRATTRYGYTF. The CDR3 DNA follows: TGTGCCAGTAGTCAAGTTAGCAGAGCTACCACCCGCTATGGCTACACCTTC.

V gene TRBV6-6 combines with J gene TRBJ1-5; D call uncertain. Germline CDR1 and CDR2: MNHNY and SVGAGI (reference sequence). Deletions cut 2 bases from V and 4 bases from J, with 6 bases between. The CDR3 is made up of 13 amino acids. The CDR3 coding sequence is TGTGCCAGCAGTTACAGGGAGAATCAGCCCCAGCATTTT. The encoded protein is CASSYRENQPQHF.

As DNA, the CDR3 is TGTGCCAGCAGCTTAGATCGGGGGACAGGGGGTCTCGAGCAGTACTTC. As protein: CASSLDRGTGGLEQYF. The chain employs TRBV11-3 and TRBJ2-7; 11 nucleotides line up with TRBD1. The CDR3 covers 16 residues. Germline loops: CDR1 SGHNT, CDR2 YENEEA. With 0 bases clipped from V and 6 bases from J, the junction kept 7 bases outside the gene matches. Drawing the rest from reference TRBV11-3 and TRBJ2-7, the complete variable domain is EAGVVQSPRYKIIEKKQPVAFWCNPISGHNTLYWYLQNLGQGPELLIRYENEEAVDDSQLPKDRFSAERLKGVDSTLKIQPAELGDSAVYLCASSLDRGTGGLEQYFGPGTRLTVT.

This chain links TRBV5-6 with TRBJ2-7; D possibly corresponds to TRBD1 (5 bases). CDR3 length equals 15 residues. Germline CDR1 reads SGHDT; CDR2 reads YYEEEE. Trimming removed 0 bases at V and 7 bases at J, with 17 bases between. Here the CDR3 DNA reads TGTGCCAGCAGCTTGGTAACAGGCCGGGTGAGGGAGCAGTACTTC. Its translation is CASSLVTGRVREQYF.

This chain uses TRBV19 with TRBJ2-6, with unresolved D. Trimming took 3 bases from V and 0 from J, leaving 9 bases between them. CDR3 length equals 16 residues. The germline V gene encodes CDR1 LNHDA and CDR2 SQIVND (reference sequence). CDR3 DNA sequence: TGTGCCAGTAGTATTAAGGTCTTCTCTGGGGCCAACGTCCTGACTTTC. It encodes CASSIKVFSGANVLTF.

The chain employs TRBV11-1 and TRBJ2-3; D unclear. Germline V lookup: CDR1 SGHAT, CDR2 FQDESV (reference sequence). The V gene lost 4 bases and the J gene lost 12 bases, with 11 bases spanning the gap. This CDR3 spans 11 amino acids. The CDR3 reads CASSSPMIQYF. CDR3 coding DNA: TGTGCCAGCAGCTCGCCGATGATACAGTATTTT.

V and J are TRBV6-5 and TRBJ2-7; tentative D call: TRBD2 (5 bases). This CDR3 region has 16 residues. Germline V gene sequence: CDR1 MNHEY, CDR2 SVGAGI. The ends were cut back, 2 bases at V and 7 bases at J, with 21 bases in the middle. The CDR3 DNA follows: TGTGCCAGCAGTTACCGTGGGATTGGCGGCACGGGGGAGCAGTACTTC. Amino acids: CASSYRGIGGTGEQYF.

The V gene is TRBV9, the J gene TRBJ2-3; D ambiguous. CDR1 is SGDLS and CDR2 is YYNGEE in the germline V gene. V was clipped by 3 bases and J by 1 base, with 6 bases between them. The CDR3 has 13 residues. CDR3 residues: CASSATRTDTQYF. The CDR3 nucleotides read TGTGCCAGCAGCGCAACTCGCACAGATACGCAGTATTTT.